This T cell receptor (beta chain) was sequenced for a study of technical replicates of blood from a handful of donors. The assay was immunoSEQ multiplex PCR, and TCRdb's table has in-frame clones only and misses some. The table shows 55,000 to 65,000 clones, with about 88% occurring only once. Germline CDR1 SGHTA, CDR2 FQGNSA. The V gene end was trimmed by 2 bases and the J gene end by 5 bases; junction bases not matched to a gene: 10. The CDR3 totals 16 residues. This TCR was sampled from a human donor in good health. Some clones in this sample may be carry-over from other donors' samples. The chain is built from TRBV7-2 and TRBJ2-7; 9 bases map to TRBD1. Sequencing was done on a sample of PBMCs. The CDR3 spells CASSLFPTGGENEQYF. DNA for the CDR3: TGTGCCAGCAGCTTATTTCCGACAGGGGGAGAAAACGAGCAGTACTTC.